The rows below give T cell receptor beta chains drawn from one sample of a study of response to subunit inactivated influenza vaccine. TCRdb re-called the RT-PCR reads with MiXCR, one entry per CDR3 protein. Among hundreds of thousands of distinct CDR3 sequences listed, 15% to 19% were seen once. The source was PBMCs from blood, collected less than 13 days after vaccination. Receptors were obtained from a man aged 45-60 years who received an inactivated influenza vaccine. Both conserved end residues are part of each CDR3. D genes are given only for firm matches. Only part of the rows carry a size: once, few, many, or a class if the clone is expanded.

>TRBV7-3|TRBJ1-2|-|-
CARSPGLLCYGYTF
TGTGCCAGGAGCCCCGGGCTCCTCTGCTATGGCTACACCTTC
>TRBV19|TRBJ2-7|-|-
CASSSSGTKIRYEQYF
TGTGCCAGTAGTTCATCCGGGACCAAAATCCGCTACGAGCAGTACTTC
>TRBV28|TRBJ2-7|few|-
CASSPRTAAYEQYF
TGTGCCAGCAGTCCTCGGACAGCAGCCTACGAGCAGTACTTC
>TRBV5-1|TRBJ2-2|few|-
CASRPTGTYTGELFF
TGCGCCAGCAGACCCACCGGGACCTACACCGGGGAGCTGTTTTTT
>TRBV6-5|TRBJ2-4|few|TRBD1
CASSYGRGRIQYF
TGTGCCAGCAGTTACGGCAGGGGGCGCATTCAGTACTTC
>TRBV4-3|TRBJ2-7|-|TRBD1
CASSHHSRTGTYEQYF
TGCGCCAGCAGCCATCACTCGCGGACAGGGACCTACGAGCAGTACTTC
>TRBV15|TRBJ1-2|few|-
CATSRDRKGGYGYTF
TGTGCCACCAGCAGAGATCGGAAGGGAGGCTATGGCTACACCTTC
>TRBV4-3|TRBJ2-7|many|-
CASSQESGVSYEQYF
TGCGCCAGCAGCCAAGAATCTGGAGTCTCCTACGAGCAGTACTTC
>TRBV9|TRBJ2-1|-|-
CASSVAGGAAYNEQFF
TGTGCCAGCAGCGTAGCTGGGGGAGCGGCTTACAATGAGCAGTTCTTC
>TRBV7-6|TRBJ2-3|few|-
CASSLALGNTQYF
TGTGCCAGCAGCTTAGCTTTGGGAAATACGCAGTATTTT
>TRBV20-1|TRBJ2-1|many|TRBD2
CSARGLAGLSRNEQFF
TGCAGTGCTAGAGGTCTAGCGGGTCTATCCCGCAATGAGCAGTTCTTC
>TRBV5-5|TRBJ2-7|-|TRBD1
CASSWLTGLQYF
TGTGCCAGCAGCTGGTTGACAGGGCTTCAGTACTTC
>TRBV28|TRBJ1-5|-|TRBD1
CASRPYETGSWNQPQHF
TGTGCCAGCAGACCTTACGAGACAGGGAGCTGGAATCAGCCCCAGCATTTT
>TRBV4-3|TRBJ2-3|-|-
CASSQEFTAYNTDTQYF
TGCGCCAGCAGCCAAGAATTCACAGCCTACAACACAGATACGCAGTATTTT
>TRBV5-6|TRBJ2-4|-|TRBD1
CASSFRLTGVLTKNIQYF
TGTGCCAGCAGCTTTCGCCTTACAGGGGTGTTAACCAAAAACATTCAGTACTTC
>TRBV24-1|TRBJ2-1|few|-
CATIGDSRRPGDEQFF
TGTGCCACCATCGGCGACAGTAGAAGACCAGGGGATGAGCAGTTCTTC
>TRBV5-1|TRBJ2-4|-|-
CASSSGHANIQYF
TGCGCCAGCAGCTCGGGACATGCGAACATTCAGTACTTC
>TRBV4-2|TRBJ2-7|-|-
CASSQDWASGTQYYEQYF
TGTGCCAGCAGCCAAGATTGGGCAAGCGGGACACAGTACTACGAGCAGTACTTC
>TRBV20-1|TRBJ2-1|-|TRBD2
CSARDRAGGYNEQFF
TGCAGTGCTAGAGATAGAGCGGGAGGATACAATGAGCAGTTCTTC
>TRBV3-1|TRBJ2-2|many|-
CASSQSGTPHGELFF
TGTGCCAGCAGCCAATCCGGGACTCCTCACGGGGAGCTGTTTTTT
>TRBV6-6|TRBJ2-7|-|-
CASWGAYEQYF
TGTGCCAGCTGGGGCGCCTACGAGCAGTACTTC
>TRBV5-1|TRBJ2-3|-|-
CASAQGGLGADTQYF
TGCGCCAGCGCCCAAGGCGGCCTAGGCGCAGATACGCAGTATTTT
>TRBV29-1|TRBJ2-3|many|-
CSVERGGTDTQYF
TGCAGCGTTGAAAGGGGGGGCACAGATACGCAGTATTTT
>TRBV28|TRBJ2-1|many|TRBD2
CASSLRGDNEQFF
TGTGCCAGCAGTTTGCGGGGGGACAATGAGCAGTTCTTC